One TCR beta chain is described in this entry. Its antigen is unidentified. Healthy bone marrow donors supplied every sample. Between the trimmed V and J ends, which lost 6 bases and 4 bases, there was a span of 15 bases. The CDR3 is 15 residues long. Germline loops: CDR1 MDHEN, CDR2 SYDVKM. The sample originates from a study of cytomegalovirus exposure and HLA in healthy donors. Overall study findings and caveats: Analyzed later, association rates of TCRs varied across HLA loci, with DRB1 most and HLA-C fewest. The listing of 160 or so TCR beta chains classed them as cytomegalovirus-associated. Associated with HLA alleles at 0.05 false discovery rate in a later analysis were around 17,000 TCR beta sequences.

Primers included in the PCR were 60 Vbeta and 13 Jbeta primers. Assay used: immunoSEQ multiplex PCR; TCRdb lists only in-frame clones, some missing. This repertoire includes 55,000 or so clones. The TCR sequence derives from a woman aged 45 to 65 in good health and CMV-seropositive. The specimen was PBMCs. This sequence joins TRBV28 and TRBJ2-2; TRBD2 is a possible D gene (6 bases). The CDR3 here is CASSSRLGVTGELFF. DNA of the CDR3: TGTGCCAGCAGCTCCCGACTAGGGGTCACCGGGGAGCTGTTTTTT.